This is a list of T cell receptor beta chains from one sample in a study of pediatric ulcerative colitis. Profiled with immunoSEQ multiplex PCR; TCRdb holds only in-frame clones, not every one. The sample holds tens of thousands of clones, about 90% seen once. Sequenced material: blood. Every receptor here comes from a boy between 10 and 17 years old with severe ulcerative colitis. Each CDR3 is given with its conserved first and last residue. The D gene is left open where the match is weak. The size field is filled for only some rows; it gives once, few, many or a size class.

-	once	TRBJ2-7	TRBV27	TGTGCCAGCAGTACGCGGGTCGACGAGCAGTACTTC	CASSTRVDEQYF
TRBD1	-	TRBJ2-7	TRBV7-2	TGTGCCAGCAGCTTACGAGGGGACAGGGATCCCTACGAGCAGTACTTC	CASSLRGDRDPYEQYF
-	-	TRBJ1-1	TRBV6-5	TGTGCCAGCAGTTACGGGTTAACTGCTGAAGCTTTCTTT	CASSYGLTAEAFF
TRBD2	-	TRBJ2-7	TRBV5-1	TGCGCCAGCAGCAACCTCCCGGGACTAGCGGAGACCGGGTCCTACGAGCAGTACTTC	CASSNLPGLAETGSYEQYF
TRBD1	-	TRBJ2-5	TRBV5-4	TGTGCCAGCACTCTGACAGGGTTAGGGCAAGAGACCCAGTACTTC	CASTLTGLGQETQYF
-	-	TRBJ2-1	TRBV7-8	TGTGCCAGCAGCTCCCCGGACACCAGGGATGAGCAGTTCTTC	CASSSPDTRDEQFF
-	few	TRBJ1-5	TRBV30	TGTGCCCCCCCCGAGGGCCAGCCCCAGCATTTT	CAPPEGQPQHF
TRBD1	few	TRBJ1-3	TRBV9	TGTGCCAGCAGCGTAGGGGACAGCTGGGGCTCTGGAAACACCATATATTTT	CASSVGDSWGSGNTIYF
TRBD1	-	TRBJ2-1	TRBV29-1	TGCAGCGTCGACCCCGGGGACAGACATGAGCAGTTCTTC	CSVDPGDRHEQFF
-	-	TRBJ1-1	TRBV5-8	TGTGCCAGCAGCTTGGTGCAGGGGCCATCTGTGAACACTGAAGCTTTCTTT	CASSLVQGPSVNTEAFF
-	-	TRBJ2-5	TRBV19	TGTGCCAGTAGTTGGGGGGTTCGAGAGACCCAGTACTTC	CASSWGVRETQYF
TRBD2	once	TRBJ2-1	TRBV10-2	TGCGCCAGCGCTTGGACTAGAGTGGACAATGAGCAGTTCTTC	CASAWTRVDNEQFF
-	-	TRBJ1-1	TRBV7-2	TGTGCCAGCACCCCGGGTATGAGCACTGAAGCTTTCTTT	CASTPGMSTEAFF
-	-	TRBJ2-7	TRBV30	TGTGCCTGGAGAGAGGACACCTACGAGCAGTACTTC	CAWREDTYEQYF
-	-	TRBJ2-7	TRBV15	TGTGCCACCAGCACGGCTTCGGCCTACGAGCAGTACTTC	CATSTASAYEQYF
-	few	TRBJ1-1	TRBV6-6	TGTGCCAGCAGTTTAGACATGAACACTGAAGCTTTCTTT	CASSLDMNTEAFF
TRBD2	-	TRBJ2-1	TRBV6-4	TGTGCCAGCAGTGACGGACTAGATTCCTACAATGAGCAGTTCTTC	CASSDGLDSYNEQFF
-	once	TRBJ2-2	TRBV9	TGTGCCAGCAGCGTAGAATCGGGGTTTGCCGGGGAGCTGTTTTTT	CASSVESGFAGELFF
TRBD2	-	TRBJ2-7	TRBV30	TGTGCCTGGAGGGGAACCCGGACTAGCGGGGGGCCCTACGAGCAGTACTTC	CAWRGTRTSGGPYEQYF
-	-	TRBJ2-7	TRBV7-9	TGTGCCGTGTACAGGAGCCAAAGCTCCTACGAGCAGTACTTC	CAVYRSQSSYEQYF
TRBD2	-	TRBJ2-1	TRBV7-9	TGTGCCAGCAGCCCGCCGGGACTAGCGGGACGCTACAATGAGCAGTTCTTC	CASSPPGLAGRYNEQFF
-	once	TRBJ2-7	TRBV28	TGTGCCAGCAGTTCCCCCAGACAGTCCTACGAGCAGTACTTC	CASSSPRQSYEQYF
-	-	TRBJ2-1	TRBV19	TGTGCCAGTAGCTACCATAATGAGCAGTTCTTC	CASSYHNEQFF
TRBD1	-	TRBJ1-1	TRBV7-2	TGTGCCAGCAACCTGCAGGGGGCACTCACTGAAGCTTTCTTT	CASNLQGALTEAFF
TRBD2	-	TRBJ2-7	TRBV7-2	TGTGCCAGCAGCATCGGACTAGCTTCCTCCTACGAGCAGTACTTC	CASSIGLASSYEQYF
-	-	TRBJ2-7	TRBV6-1	TGTGCCAGCAGTGCCGGCGAGACAGGTTTGTACTACGAGCAGTACTTC	CASSAGETGLYYEQYF
TRBD1	-	TRBJ2-2	TRBV7-3	TGTGCCAGCAGCGCAGGGGGAATAACCGGGGAGCTGTTTTTT	CASSAGGITGELFF
-	once	TRBJ2-3	TRBV29-1	TGCAGCGTAAAAGGCACAGATACGCAGTATTTT	CSVKGTDTQYF
-	-	TRBJ2-1	TRBV7-6	TGTGCCTCTAGCGCATCTCTCAATGAGCAGTTCTTC	CASSASLNEQFF
-	-	TRBJ1-2	TRBV27	TGTGCCAGCAGTTTATTCCGTGGGGACCACTATGGCTACACCTTC	CASSLFRGDHYGYTF
-	once	TRBJ1-4	TRBV7-8	TGTGCCAGCAGCTCGTGGGGGGCACCGACTAATGAAAAACTGTTTTTT	CASSSWGAPTNEKLFF
-	-	TRBJ1-2	TRBV5-6	TGTGCCAGCAGCTTGGTGGCGGGAGTCGGCTACACCTTC	CASSLVAGVGYTF
-	-	TRBJ1-5	TRBV6-6	TGTGCCAGCAGTTACTCGAGCAGGGGCTGGGATCAGCCCCAGCATTTT	CASSYSSRGWDQPQHF
TRBD2	-	TRBJ2-1	TRBV7-9	TGTGCCAGCAGCTTAGGTTTGCGGGAGGCGCAGTTCTTC	CASSLGLREAQFF
TRBD2	-	TRBJ2-7	TRBV7-2	TGTGCCAGCAGCCAGGCGACTAGCGGGAGAGGCGACGAGCAGTACTTC	CASSQATSGRGDEQYF
TRBD2	-	TRBJ2-1	TRBV7-2	TGTGCCAGCAGCTTTATATCGCTAGCGGGAGGGGGGCAGTTCTTC	CASSFISLAGGGQFF
-	-	TRBJ2-7	TRBV6-5	TGTGCCAGCAGGGGGGCGGAGGCCTACGAGCAGTACTTC	CASRGAEAYEQYF
-	-	TRBJ2-7	TRBV11-3	TGTGCCAGCAGCCCCCGAGGACAGACTTCCTACGAGCAGTACTTC	CASSPRGQTSYEQYF
-	-	TRBJ1-2	TRBV28	TGTGCCAGCAGTTCCCCCCCCGGGACGGTCGCGTATGGCTACACCTTC	CASSSPPGTVAYGYTF
TRBD1	once	TRBJ2-1	TRBV10-2	TGCGCCAGCATATTAGGGGGCGCGAGGAATGAGCAGTTCTTC	CASILGGARNEQFF
-	-	TRBJ2-5	TRBV30	TGTGCCTGGAGTGTGCGAGAGACCCAGTACTTC	CAWSVRETQYF
TRBD2	-	TRBJ2-5	TRBV5-4	TGTGCCAGCAGCTTGCGGGGACTAGCGGGAGAAGAGACCCAGTACTTC	CASSLRGLAGEETQYF
TRBD1	-	TRBJ1-2	TRBV6-5	TGTGCCAGCAGTTACTCGGGACAGGGGGCGCTTGGTGGCTACACCTTC	CASSYSGQGALGGYTF
-	-	TRBJ2-1	TRBV11-2	TGTGCCAGCAGCTTAAAGGCTGACTACTACAATGAGCAGTTCTTC	CASSLKADYYNEQFF
-	-	TRBJ1-5	TRBV5-1	TGCGCCAGCAGCTTGGATGGAGGGAATCAGCCCCAGCATTTT	CASSLDGGNQPQHF
-	-	TRBJ2-7	TRBV7-6	TGTGCCAGCAGCTTGGTACACTCCTACGAGCAGTACTTC	CASSLVHSYEQYF
-	-	TRBJ2-6	TRBV2	TGTGCCAGTACAGTGGGGGCGCCTGGGGCCAACGTCCTGACTTTC	CASTVGAPGANVLTF
TRBD2	-	TRBJ2-7	TRBV27	TGTGCCAGCAGTTTATTTGGGACTAGCGCCTACGAGCAGTACTTC	CASSLFGTSAYEQYF
-	-	TRBJ2-7	TRBV7-2	TGTGCCAGCAGCTCCTTTTCGAGTTACGAGCAGTACTTC	CASSSFSSYEQYF
-	-	TRBJ2-1	TRBV5-1	TGCGCCAGCAGCTTGGGTCTCGTAGGCAATGAGCAGTTCTTC	CASSLGLVGNEQFF
-	-	TRBJ2-1	TRBV4-1	TGCGCCAGCAGCCAAGGTGCCGGCGGTCCAGGGATCAATGAGCAGTTCTTC	CASSQGAGGPGINEQFF
TRBD1	-	TRBJ1-2	TRBV7-2	TGTGCCAGCAGCAGTTTAGGGACAGGGATATGGGGCTACACCTTC	CASSSLGTGIWGYTF
TRBD2	-	TRBJ2-1	TRBV27	TGTGCCACCAAAACGGCTAGCGGGGTTTACAATGAGCAGTTCTTC	CATKTASGVYNEQFF
-	-	TRBJ1-2	TRBV29-1	TGCAGCGTTGAAGATCAGGTCGTGGGGTCCCTTGGGTATGGCTACACCTTC	CSVEDQVVGSLGYGYTF
TRBD1	-	TRBJ1-5	TRBV23-1	TGCGCCAGCACCGCCAGGGGGTCCCCCAATCAGCCCCAGCATTTT	CASTARGSPNQPQHF
TRBD2	-	TRBJ2-1	TRBV7-9	TGTGCCAGCAGCCCTCTTTCTAGCGGGACCTACAATGAGCAGTTCTTC	CASSPLSSGTYNEQFF
TRBD1	-	TRBJ2-3	TRBV7-9	TGTGCAGCTTGGGACAGGGACACAGATACGCAGTATTTT	CAAWDRDTDTQYF
TRBD1	once	TRBJ1-1	TRBV7-9	TGTGCCAGCAGTGGAGGGGGCGCCGAAGCTTTCTTT	CASSGGGAEAFF
-	once	TRBJ2-1	TRBV5-4	TGTGCCAGCAGCGTAGCGGCGGGGCGGGCTAACTACAATGAGCAGTTCTTC	CASSVAAGRANYNEQFF
-	-	TRBJ2-1	TRBV18	TGTGCCAGCTCACCCACTAGTTCGAGCAATGAGCAGTTCTTC	CASSPTSSSNEQFF